The clone carrying this TCR beta chain has ten or more counts. CDR3-region Arm-PCR and iRepertoire HTBI primers produced the TCR beta libraries. TCRdb re-analysed the multiplex PCR reads in MiXCR, keeping a single row per CDR3 protein. The top ten clones hold around a tenth of a sample with more than 400,000 distinct CDR3 sequences, roughly 17% of them seen once. Time point defined: newly diagnosed GD, antithyroid drugs for less than 3 months. Making the TCR library involved RNA that had been extracted from PBMCs. The sample is drawn from a study of regulatory T cells in long-lasting Graves disease. The sample was also linked to a second study, of T cells in Graves' hyperthyroidism and ophthalmopathy.

The TCR was taken from a woman in her twenties or thirties with Graves disease. The input for sequencing was peripheral blood mononuclear cells (PBMCs), taken at new diagnosis, from a patient treated with antithyroid drugs.

This CDR3 reads CASSLELDSSEQYF. In DNA, the CDR3 is TGTGCCAGCAGCTTGGAGCTTGACAGTTCCGAGCAGTACTTC. The J gene is TRBJ2-7, the V gene TRBV5-8; D is perhaps TRBD1 (5 bases). The CDR3 runs 14 residues. V lost 0 bases to trimming and J lost 6 bases, with 13 bases between them. Germline values: CDR1 SGHTS, CDR2 YDEGEE.